One T cell receptor beta chain is described in this entry. Its antigen remains unidentified. Nothing much larger sits one base from this clone, and base qualities are not available. This specimen belongs to a study of response to subunit inactivated influenza vaccine (dated by TCRdb to 2016 to 2019). With regard to the full study: Deep quantitative T cell receptor repertoire profiling was used in the study to track responses to a trivalent subunit inactivated influenza vaccine. Points the paper makes about the study in general: The authors suggested that each seasonal influenza vaccination may recruit only a limited number of new T cells.

Trimming takes 4 bases from V and 6 bases from J, and the germline ends sit 11 bases apart. The CDR3 runs 13 amino acids, cysteine and phenylalanine included. CDR3 DNA only is kept here, 39 bases in frame from base 1. Reading the germline V gene (reference sequence) gives CDR1 SGHNT and CDR2 YYREEE. Preparation of the library involved RT-PCR. The listed sequencing device is Illumina HiSeq 2500. TCRdb trimmed the raw reads at Q25, called clones with MiXCR and kept productive beta chains. A single entry per CDR3 protein holds the most common genes and DNA from its merged rows. This sample comprises about 500,000 distinct CDR3 sequences, 15% to 20% of them detected only once. Roughly 3.1% of the sample is held by the ten biggest clonotypes.

The sample was CD4+ T cells sorted from PBMCs, taken roughly 24 months after vaccination. The chain is assembled from TRBV5-4 and TRBJ2-1, and TRBD2 may be the D gene, going by 6 matching bases. The receptor comes from a man between 50 and 69 years old who received an inactivated influenza vaccine. Donor details come from another sample of the same person, matched by shared clones. The DNA reads as follows: TGTGCCAGCAGCCTCACGGGAGCCAATGAGCAGTTCTTC. It translates to CASSLTGANEQFF.